Described below is a single T cell receptor (beta chain) sequence and its context. Its antigen remains unknown. These data are taken from a study of persistence of HIV-infected CD4 T cells. There are 17 residues in the CDR3. J gave up 2 bases and V 6 bases, and 7 bases lay outside the gene matches. Germline assignment: CDR1 KGHSH and CDR2 LQKENI. This was the immunoSEQ version 4 assay in survey mode. The table came from immunoSEQ multiplex PCR; TCRdb's copy has only in-frame clones and leaves some out. The table records fewer than 6,000 clones, 60% to 80% of them present only once. The stimulus was lysate of CMV-infected fibroblasts, about 11 ug/mL. Sorting of responding CD4+ T cells relied on upregulated CD40 ligand together with CD69.

This receptor was identified in an adult man with HIV who was CMV-seropositive. The genes are TRBV18 and TRBJ2-5; 15 positions match TRBD2. The sequencing here drew on CD4+ T cells sorted from PBMCs after roughly 17-hour stimulation, taken from a patient who received antiretroviral therapy. The CDR3 DNA is TGTGCCAGCTCGCGGACTAGCGGGGGGGCCAGACAAGAGACCCAGTACTTC. This translates into CASSRTSGGARQETQYF. The whole variable domain, filled in from reference TRBV18 and TRBJ2-5, reads NAGVMQNPRHLVRRRGQEARLRCSPMKGHSHVYWYRQLPEEGLKFMVYLQKENIIDESGMPKERFSAEFPKEGPSILRIQQVVRGDSAAYFCASSRTSGGARQETQYFGPGTRLLVL.